This T cell receptor beta chain comes out of a study of blood T cell repertoires in COVID-19. On the study more broadly: Samples representing acute and convalescent COVID-19 were sourced from the United States, Italy and Spain. Sources were T cells, B-cell-depleted T cells, or PBMCs; the material itself was cDNA or gDNA.

The germline V gene has CDR1 KGHSH and CDR2 LQKENI. The V and J ends lost 5 bases and 6 bases, in that order; junction bases with no gene match: 4. The CDR3 sequence is 12 residues long. Original handling: Using reference gene primer amplification, nucleated cell counts were estimated. Profiled with immunoSEQ multiplex PCR; TCRdb holds only in-frame clones, not every one. V, J and clone size were drawn from that table, and D and trimming were deduced from the DNA. The sample yields tens of thousands of clones, approximately 86% seen once. This TCR was sampled from a human donor with active COVID-19. The donor label of this sample is uncertain. V usage is TRBV18 and J usage is TRBJ2-7, with TRBD1 matching over 7 bases. Sequencing was carried out using peripheral blood. The CDR3: CASSGTVGEQYF. For the CDR3, the DNA is TGTGCCAGCTCAGGGACAGTCGGCGAGCAGTACTTC.